This TCR beta chain originates from a study of chemoradiotherapy in HPV16-positive cancers. Unmatched junction bases numbered 6, after V lost 4 bases and J lost 3 bases. Germline V gives CDR1 SGHRS, CDR2 YFSETQ. The CDR3 extends over 15 amino acids. The repertoire was sequenced with immunoSEQ multiplex PCR; TCRdb's copy has only in-frame clones and lacks some. The data contain about 4,400 clones, roughly 72% of them singletons. This receptor was taken from a human donor with HPV-associated anogenital cancer. The sample in question was tumor tissue, obtained from a patient who underwent chemoradiotherapy. J is TRBJ2-1 and V is TRBV5-1; 8 bases are a match to TRBD2. In nucleotides, the CDR3 is TGCGCCAGCAGCACTGGGACTAGTTTCTACAATGAGCAGTTCTTC. It codes for CASSTGTSFYNEQFF.